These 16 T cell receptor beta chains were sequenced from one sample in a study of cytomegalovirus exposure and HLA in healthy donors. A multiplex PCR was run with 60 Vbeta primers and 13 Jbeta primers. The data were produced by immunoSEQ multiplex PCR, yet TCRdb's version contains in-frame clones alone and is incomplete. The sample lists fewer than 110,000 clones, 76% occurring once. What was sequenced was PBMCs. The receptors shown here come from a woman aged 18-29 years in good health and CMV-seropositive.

CDR3 in amino acids: CARSAGTGEFF. The CDR3 bases are TGTGCCAGAAGCGCTGGGACAGGGGAGTTCTTC. The chain couples TRBV5-3 to TRBJ2-1; TRBD1 matches at 10 bases. TRBV5-3 is flagged as an ORF with uncertain function. V shed 4 bases, J shed 14 bases, and the junction held 3 bases outside the gene matches. The length of the CDR3 is 11 residues.

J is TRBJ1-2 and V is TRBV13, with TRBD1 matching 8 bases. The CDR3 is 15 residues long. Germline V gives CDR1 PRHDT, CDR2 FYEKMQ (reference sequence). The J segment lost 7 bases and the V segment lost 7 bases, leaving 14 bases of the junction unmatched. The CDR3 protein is CASTERAGGVRGYTF. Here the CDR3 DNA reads TGTGCCAGCACTGAACGGGCAGGGGGCGTGCGTGGCTACACCTTC.

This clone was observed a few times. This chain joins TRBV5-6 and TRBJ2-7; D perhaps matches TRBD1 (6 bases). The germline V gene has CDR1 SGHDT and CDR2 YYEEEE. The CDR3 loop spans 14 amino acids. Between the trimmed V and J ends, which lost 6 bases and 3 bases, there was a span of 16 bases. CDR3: CASMLEGVDYEQYF. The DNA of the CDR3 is TGTGCCAGCATGCTCGAGGGGGTCGACTACGAGCAGTACTTC.

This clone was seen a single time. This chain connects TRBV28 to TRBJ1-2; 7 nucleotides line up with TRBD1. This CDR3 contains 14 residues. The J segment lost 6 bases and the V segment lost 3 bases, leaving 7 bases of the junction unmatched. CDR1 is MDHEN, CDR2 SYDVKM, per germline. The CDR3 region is CASSLSRDRHGYTF. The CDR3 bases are TGTGCCAGCAGTTTGTCCCGGGACAGACATGGCTACACCTTC.

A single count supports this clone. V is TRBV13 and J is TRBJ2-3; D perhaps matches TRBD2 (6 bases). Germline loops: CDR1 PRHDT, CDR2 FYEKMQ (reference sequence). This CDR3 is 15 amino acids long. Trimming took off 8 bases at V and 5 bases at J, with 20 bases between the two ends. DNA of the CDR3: TGTGCCAGCTCCGGGACTCCGCCCCTAGGAGATACGCAGTATTTT. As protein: CASSGTPPLGDTQYF.

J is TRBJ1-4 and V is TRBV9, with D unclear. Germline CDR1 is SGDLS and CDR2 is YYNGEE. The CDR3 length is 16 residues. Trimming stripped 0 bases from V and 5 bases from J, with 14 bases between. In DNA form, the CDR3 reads TGTGCCAGCAGCGTAGGAACAAGGACGGGAAATGAAAAACTGTTTTTT. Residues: CASSVGTRTGNEKLFF.

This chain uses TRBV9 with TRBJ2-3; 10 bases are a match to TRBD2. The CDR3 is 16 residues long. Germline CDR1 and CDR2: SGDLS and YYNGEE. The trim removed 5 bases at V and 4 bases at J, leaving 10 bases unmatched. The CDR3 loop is CASSVASGSVADTQYF. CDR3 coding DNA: TGTGCCAGCAGTGTTGCTAGCGGGAGCGTTGCAGATACGCAGTATTTT. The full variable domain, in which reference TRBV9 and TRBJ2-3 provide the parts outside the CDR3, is DSGVTQTPKHLITATGQRVTLRCSPRSGDLSVYWYQQSLDQGLQFLIQYYNGEERAKGNILERFSAQQFPDLHSELNLSSLELGDSALYFCASSVASGSVADTQYFGPGTRLTVL.

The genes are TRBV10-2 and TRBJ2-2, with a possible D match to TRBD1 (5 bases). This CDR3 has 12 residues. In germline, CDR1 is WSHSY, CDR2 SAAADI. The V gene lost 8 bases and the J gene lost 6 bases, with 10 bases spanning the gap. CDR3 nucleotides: TGCGCCAGCGGACCAGGGCCCGGGGAGCTGTTTTTT. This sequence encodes CASGPGPGELFF.

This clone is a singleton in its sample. The CDR3 here is CASSLSVKQVGEQYF. CDR3 nucleotide sequence: TGCGCCAGCAGCCTATCGGTAAAGCAGGTTGGCGAGCAGTACTTC. V is TRBV4-1 and J is TRBJ2-7; D gene ambiguous. V was clipped by 4 bases and J by 6 bases, with 19 bases between them. The CDR3 length is 15 residues. Germline V CDR1 and CDR2: MGHRA, YSYEKL.

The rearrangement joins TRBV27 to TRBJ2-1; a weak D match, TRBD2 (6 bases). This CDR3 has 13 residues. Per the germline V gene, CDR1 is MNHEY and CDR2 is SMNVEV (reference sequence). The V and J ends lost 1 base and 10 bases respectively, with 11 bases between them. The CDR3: CASSLLGTPEQFF. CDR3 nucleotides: TGTGCCAGCAGTTTATTGGGGACTCCAGAGCAGTTCTTC.

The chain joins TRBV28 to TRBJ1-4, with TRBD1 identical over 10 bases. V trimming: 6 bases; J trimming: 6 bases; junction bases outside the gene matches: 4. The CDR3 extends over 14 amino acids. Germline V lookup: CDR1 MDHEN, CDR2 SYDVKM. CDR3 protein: CASSRTGGDEKLFF. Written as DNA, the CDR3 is TGTGCCAGCAGCCGGACAGGGGGTGATGAAAAACTGTTTTTT. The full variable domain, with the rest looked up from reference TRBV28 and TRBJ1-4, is DVKVTQSSRYLVKRTGEKVFLECVQDMDHENMFWYRQDPGLGLRLIYFSYDVKMKEKGDIPEGYSVSREKKERFSLILESASTNQTSMYLCASSRTGGDEKLFFGSGTQLSVL.

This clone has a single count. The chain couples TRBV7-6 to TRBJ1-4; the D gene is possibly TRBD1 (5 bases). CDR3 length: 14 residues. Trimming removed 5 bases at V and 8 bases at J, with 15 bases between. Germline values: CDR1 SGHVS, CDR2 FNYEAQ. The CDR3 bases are TGTGCCAGCAGCCCCTGGACAATGGAAGAAAAACTGTTTTTT. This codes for CASSPWTMEEKLFF.

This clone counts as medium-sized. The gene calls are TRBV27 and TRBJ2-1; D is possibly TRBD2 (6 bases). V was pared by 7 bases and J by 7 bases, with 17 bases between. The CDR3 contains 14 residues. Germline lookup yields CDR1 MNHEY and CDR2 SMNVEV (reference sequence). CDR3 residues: CASTLGGFMNEQFF. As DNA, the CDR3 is TGTGCCAGCACTCTAGGAGGGTTTATGAATGAGCAGTTCTTC.

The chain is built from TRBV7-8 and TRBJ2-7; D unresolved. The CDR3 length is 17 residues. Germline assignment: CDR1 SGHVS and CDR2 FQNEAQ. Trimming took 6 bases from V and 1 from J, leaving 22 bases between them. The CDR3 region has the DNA TGTGCCAGCAGTCGCTTCCCTTCAGGCAGAAATTCCTACGAGCAGTACTTC. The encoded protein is CASSRFPSGRNSYEQYF.

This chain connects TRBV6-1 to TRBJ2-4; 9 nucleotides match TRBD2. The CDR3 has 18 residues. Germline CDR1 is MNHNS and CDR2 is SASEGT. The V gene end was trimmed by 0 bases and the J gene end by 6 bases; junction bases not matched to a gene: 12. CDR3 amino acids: CASSEAVARTSVRNIQYF. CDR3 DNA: TGTGCCAGCAGTGAAGCGGTGGCCCGGACTAGCGTTAGAAACATTCAGTACTTC.

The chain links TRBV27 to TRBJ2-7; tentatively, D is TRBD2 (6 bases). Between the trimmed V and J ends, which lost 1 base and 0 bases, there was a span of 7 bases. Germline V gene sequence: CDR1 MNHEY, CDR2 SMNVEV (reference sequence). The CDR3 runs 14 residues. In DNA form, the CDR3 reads TGTGCCAGCAGTTTATTCGGGAGCTCCTACGAGCAGTACTTC. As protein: CASSLFGSSYEQYF.